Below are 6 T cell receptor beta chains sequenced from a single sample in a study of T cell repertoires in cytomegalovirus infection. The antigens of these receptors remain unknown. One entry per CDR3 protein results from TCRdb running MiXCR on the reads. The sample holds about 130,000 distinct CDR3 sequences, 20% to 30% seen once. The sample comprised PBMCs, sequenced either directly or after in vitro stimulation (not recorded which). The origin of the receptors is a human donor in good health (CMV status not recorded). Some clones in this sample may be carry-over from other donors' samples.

The CDR3 loop is CASRELDRGRYGYTF. The CDR3 DNA reads as TGTGCCAGCAGGGAATTGGACAGGGGGAGGTATGGCTACACCTTC. V gene TRBV28 combines with J gene TRBJ1-2, with 10 bases aligning to TRBD1. V dropped 6 bases and J dropped 5; count of bases not matched to a gene: 9. This CDR3 is built from 15 residues. Germline assignment: CDR1 MDHEN and CDR2 SYDVKM.

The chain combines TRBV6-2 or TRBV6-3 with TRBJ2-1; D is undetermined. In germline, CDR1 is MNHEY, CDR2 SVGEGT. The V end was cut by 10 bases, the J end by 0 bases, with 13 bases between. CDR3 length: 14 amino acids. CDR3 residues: CATRRVSSYNEQFF. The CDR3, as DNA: TGTGCCACTCGTCGGGTGAGCTCCTACAATGAGCAGTTCTTC.

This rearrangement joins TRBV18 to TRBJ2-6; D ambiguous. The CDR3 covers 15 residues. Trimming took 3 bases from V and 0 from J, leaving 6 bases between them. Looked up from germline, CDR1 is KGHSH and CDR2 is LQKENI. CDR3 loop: CASSPVPSGANVLTF. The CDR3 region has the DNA TGTGCCAGCTCACCCGTCCCCTCTGGGGCCAACGTCCTGACTTTC. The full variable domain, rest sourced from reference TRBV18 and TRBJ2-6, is NAGVMQNPRHLVRRRGQEARLRCSPMKGHSHVYWYRQLPEEGLKFMVYLQKENIIDESGMPKERFSAEFPKEGPSILRIQQVVRGDSAAYFCASSPVPSGANVLTFGAGSRLTVL.

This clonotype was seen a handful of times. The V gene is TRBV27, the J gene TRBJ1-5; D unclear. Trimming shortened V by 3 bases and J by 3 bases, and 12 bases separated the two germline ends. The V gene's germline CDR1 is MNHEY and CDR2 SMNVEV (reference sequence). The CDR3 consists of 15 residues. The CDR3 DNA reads TGTGCCAGCAGTTTTGGACCCCGGGTCAATCAGCCCCAGCATTTT. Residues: CASSFGPRVNQPQHF.

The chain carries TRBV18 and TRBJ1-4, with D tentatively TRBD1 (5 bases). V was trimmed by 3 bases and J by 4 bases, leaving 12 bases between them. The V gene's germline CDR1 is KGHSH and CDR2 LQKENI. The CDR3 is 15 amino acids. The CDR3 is CASSPRTGRNEKLFF. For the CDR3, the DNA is TGTGCCAGCTCACCTAGGACGGGGCGTAATGAAAAACTGTTTTTT.

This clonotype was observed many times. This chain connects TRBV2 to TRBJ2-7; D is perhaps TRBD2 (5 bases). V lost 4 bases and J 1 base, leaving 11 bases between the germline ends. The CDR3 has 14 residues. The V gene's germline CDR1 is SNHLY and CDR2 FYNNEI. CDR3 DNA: TGTGCCAGCAGTGGGACTTTCGGATCCTACGAGCAGTACTTC. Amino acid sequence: CASSGTFGSYEQYF.